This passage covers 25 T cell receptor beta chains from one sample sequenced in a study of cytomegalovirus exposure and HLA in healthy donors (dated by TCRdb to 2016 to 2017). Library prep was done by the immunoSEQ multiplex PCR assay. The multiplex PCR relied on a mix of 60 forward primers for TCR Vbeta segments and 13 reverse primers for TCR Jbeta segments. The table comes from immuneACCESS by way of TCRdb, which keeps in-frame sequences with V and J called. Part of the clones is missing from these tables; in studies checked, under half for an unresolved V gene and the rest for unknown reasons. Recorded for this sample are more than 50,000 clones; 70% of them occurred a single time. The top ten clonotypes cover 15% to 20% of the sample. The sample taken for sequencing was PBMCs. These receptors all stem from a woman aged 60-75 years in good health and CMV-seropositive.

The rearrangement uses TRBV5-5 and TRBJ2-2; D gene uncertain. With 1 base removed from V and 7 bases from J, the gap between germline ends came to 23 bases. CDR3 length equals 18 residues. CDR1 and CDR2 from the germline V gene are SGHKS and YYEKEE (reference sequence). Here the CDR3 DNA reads TGTGCCAGCAGCTTGTTAAACAGTTACGGTCATCTCGGCGGGGAGCTGTTTTTT. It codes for CASSLLNSYGHLGGELFF.

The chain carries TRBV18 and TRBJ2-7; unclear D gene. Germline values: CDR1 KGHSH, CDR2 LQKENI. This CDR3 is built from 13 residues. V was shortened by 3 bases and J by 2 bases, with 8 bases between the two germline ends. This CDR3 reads CASSPGRAYEQYF. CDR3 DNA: TGTGCCAGCTCACCGGGCAGAGCCTACGAGCAGTACTTC.

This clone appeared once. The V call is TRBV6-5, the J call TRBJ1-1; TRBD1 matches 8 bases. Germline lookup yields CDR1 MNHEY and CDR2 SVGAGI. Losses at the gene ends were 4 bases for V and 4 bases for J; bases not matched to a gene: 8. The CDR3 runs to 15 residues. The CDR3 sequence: CASSSQGAAGTEAFF. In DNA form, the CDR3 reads TGTGCCAGCAGTTCGCAGGGGGCAGCGGGCACTGAAGCTTTCTTT.

The CDR3 DNA reads TGTGCCAGCAGCTGGACTAGCGGGGACAATGAGCAGTTCTTC. Translating gives CASSWTSGDNEQFF. The genes are TRBV5-4 and TRBJ2-1; 12 bases match TRBD2. Germline V CDR1 and CDR2: SGHNT, YYREEE (reference sequence). This CDR3 has 14 residues. With V trimmed by 3 bases and J by 5 bases, 0 bases remained unmatched. The full variable domain, rest sourced from reference TRBV5-4 and TRBJ2-1, is ETGVTQSPTHLIKTRGQQVTLRCSSQSGHNTVSWYQQALGQGPQFIFQYYREEENGRGNFPPRFSGLQFPNYSSELNVNALELDDSALYLCASSWTSGDNEQFFGPGTRLTVL.

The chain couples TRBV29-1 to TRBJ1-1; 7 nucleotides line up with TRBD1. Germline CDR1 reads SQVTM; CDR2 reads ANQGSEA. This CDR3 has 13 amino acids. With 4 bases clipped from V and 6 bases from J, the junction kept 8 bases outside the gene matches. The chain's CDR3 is CSVVQGVSSEAFF. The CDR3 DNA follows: TGCAGCGTTGTTCAGGGGGTAAGCTCTGAAGCTTTCTTT.

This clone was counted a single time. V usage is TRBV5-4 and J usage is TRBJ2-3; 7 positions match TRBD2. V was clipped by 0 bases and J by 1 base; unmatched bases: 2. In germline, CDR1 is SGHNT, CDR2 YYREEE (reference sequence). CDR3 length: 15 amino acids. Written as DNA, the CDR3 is TGTGCCAGCAGCTTGGATGCGGGGGGCACAGATACGCAGTATTTT. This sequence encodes CASSLDAGGTDTQYF.

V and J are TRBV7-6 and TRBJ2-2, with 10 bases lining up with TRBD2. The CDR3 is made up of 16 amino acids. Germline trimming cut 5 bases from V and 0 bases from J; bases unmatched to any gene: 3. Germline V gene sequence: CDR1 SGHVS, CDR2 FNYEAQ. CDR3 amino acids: CASSSSGGTNTGELFF. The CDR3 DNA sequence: TGTGCCAGCAGCAGTAGCGGGGGGACGAACACCGGGGAGCTGTTTTTT.

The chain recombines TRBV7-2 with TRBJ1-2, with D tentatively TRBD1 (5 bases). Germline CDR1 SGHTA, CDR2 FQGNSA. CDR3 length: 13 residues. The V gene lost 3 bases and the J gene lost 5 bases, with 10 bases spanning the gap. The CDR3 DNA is TGTGCCAGCAGCTTCGACAGACGTTATGGCTACACCTTC. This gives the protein CASSFDRRYGYTF.

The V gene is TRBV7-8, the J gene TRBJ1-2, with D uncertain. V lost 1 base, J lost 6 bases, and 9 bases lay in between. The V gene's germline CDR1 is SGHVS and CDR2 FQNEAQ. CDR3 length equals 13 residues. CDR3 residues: CASSLGAANGYTF. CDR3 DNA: TGTGCCAGCAGCTTAGGGGCAGCTAATGGCTACACCTTC.

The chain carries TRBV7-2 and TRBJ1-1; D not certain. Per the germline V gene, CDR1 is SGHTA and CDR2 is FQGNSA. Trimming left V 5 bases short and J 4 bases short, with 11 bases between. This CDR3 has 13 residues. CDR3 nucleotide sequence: TGTGCCAGCAGCCAAAAACGTAGCACTGAAGCTTTCTTT. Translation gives CASSQKRSTEAFF. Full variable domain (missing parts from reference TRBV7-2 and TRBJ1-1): GAGVSQSPSNKVTEKGKDVELRCDPISGHTALYWYRQSLGQGLEFLIYFQGNSAPDKSGLPSDRFSAERTGGSVSTLTIQRTQQEDSAVYLCASSQKRSTEAFFGQGTRLTVV.

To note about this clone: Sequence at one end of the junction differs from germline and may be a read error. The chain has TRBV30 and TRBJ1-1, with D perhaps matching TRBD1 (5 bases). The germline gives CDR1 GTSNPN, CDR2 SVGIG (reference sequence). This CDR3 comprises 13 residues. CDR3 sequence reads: CAWSMTVNTEAFF. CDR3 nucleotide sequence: TGTGCCTGGAGTATGACAGTGAATACTGAAGCTTTCTTT.

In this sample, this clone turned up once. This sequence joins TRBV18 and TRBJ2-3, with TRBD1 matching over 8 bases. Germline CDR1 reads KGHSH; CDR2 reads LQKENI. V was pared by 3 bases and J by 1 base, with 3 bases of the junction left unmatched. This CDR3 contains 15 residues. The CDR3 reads CASSPGTGGTDTQYF. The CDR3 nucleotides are TGTGCCAGCTCACCCGGGACAGGCGGCACAGATACGCAGTATTTT.

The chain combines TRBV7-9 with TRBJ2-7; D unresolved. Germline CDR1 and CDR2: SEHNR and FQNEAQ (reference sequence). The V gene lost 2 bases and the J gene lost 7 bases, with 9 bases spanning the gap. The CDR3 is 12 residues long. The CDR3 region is CASSLIVVEQYF. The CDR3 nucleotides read TGTGCCAGCAGCTTAATCGTCGTTGAGCAGTACTTC.

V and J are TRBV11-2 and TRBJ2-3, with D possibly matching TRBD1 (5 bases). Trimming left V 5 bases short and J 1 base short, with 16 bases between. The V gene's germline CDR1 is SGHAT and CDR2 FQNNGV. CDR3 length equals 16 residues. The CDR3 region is CASSPKLKQGTDTQYF. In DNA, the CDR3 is TGTGCCAGCAGCCCAAAACTCAAACAGGGCACAGATACGCAGTATTTT.

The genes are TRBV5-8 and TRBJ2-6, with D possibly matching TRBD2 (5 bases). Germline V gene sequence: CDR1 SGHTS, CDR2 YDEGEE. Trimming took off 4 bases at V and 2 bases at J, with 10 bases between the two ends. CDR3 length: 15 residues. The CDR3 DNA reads TGTGCCAGCAGCAACGGGAACGCTGGGGCCAACGTCCTGACTTTC. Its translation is CASSNGNAGANVLTF. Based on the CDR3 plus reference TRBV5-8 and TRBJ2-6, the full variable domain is EAGVTQSPTHLIKTRGQQATLRCSPISGHTSVYWYQQALGLGLQFLLWYDEGEERNRGNFPPRFSGRQFPNYSSELNVNALELEDSALYLCASSNGNAGANVLTFGAGSRLTVL.

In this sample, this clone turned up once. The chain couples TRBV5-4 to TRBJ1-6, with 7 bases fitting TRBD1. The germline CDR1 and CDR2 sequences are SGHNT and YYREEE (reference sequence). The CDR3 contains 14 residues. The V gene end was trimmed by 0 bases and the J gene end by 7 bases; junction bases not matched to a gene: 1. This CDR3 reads CASSLDRGNSPLHF. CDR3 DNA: TGTGCCAGCAGCTTGGACAGGGGCAATTCACCCCTCCACTTT. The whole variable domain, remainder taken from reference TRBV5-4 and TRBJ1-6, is ETGVTQSPTHLIKTRGQQVTLRCSSQSGHNTVSWYQQALGQGPQFIFQYYREEENGRGNFPPRFSGLQFPNYSSELNVNALELDDSALYLCASSLDRGNSPLHFGNGTRLTVT.

This CDR3 is CASTGAKTEAFF. CDR3 coding DNA: TGTGCCAGCACTGGGGCAAAGACTGAAGCTTTCTTT. The V and J genes are TRBV2 and TRBJ1-1; tentative D call: TRBD1 (5 bases). V was cut by 7 bases and J by 5 bases, with 11 bases left in between. Germline CDR1 SNHLY, CDR2 FYNNEI. The CDR3 is made up of 12 amino acids.

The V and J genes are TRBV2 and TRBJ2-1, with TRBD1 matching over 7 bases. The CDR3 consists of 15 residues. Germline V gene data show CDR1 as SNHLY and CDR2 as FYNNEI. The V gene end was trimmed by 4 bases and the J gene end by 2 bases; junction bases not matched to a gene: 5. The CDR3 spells CASSVSGQPYNEQFF. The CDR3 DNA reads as TGTGCCAGCAGTGTGTCGGGACAGCCCTACAATGAGCAGTTCTTC.

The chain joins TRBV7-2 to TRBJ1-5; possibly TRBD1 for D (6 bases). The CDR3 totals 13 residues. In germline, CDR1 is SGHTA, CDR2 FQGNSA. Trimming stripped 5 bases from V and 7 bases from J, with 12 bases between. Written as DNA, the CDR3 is TGTGCCAGCAGCCGGGACATTGGGCAGCCCCAGCATTTT. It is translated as CASSRDIGQPQHF. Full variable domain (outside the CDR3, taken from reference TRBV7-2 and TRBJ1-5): GAGVSQSPSNKVTEKGKDVELRCDPISGHTALYWYRQSLGQGLEFLIYFQGNSAPDKSGLPSDRFSAERTGGSVSTLTIQRTQQEDSAVYLCASSRDIGQPQHFGDGTRLSIL.

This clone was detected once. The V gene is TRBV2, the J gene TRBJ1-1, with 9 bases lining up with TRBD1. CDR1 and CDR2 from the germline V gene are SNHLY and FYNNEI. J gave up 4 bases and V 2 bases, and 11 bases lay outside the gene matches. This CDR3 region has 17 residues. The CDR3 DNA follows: TGTGCCAGCAGTGAACGGTCGGGACAGGGTTGGGGCACTGAAGCTTTCTTT. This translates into CASSERSGQGWGTEAFF.

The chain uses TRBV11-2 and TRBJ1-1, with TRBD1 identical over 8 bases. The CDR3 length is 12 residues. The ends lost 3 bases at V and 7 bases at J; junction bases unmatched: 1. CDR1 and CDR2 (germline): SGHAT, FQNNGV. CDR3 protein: CASSFDRGEAFF. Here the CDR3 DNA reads TGTGCCAGCAGCTTCGACAGGGGTGAAGCTTTCTTT.

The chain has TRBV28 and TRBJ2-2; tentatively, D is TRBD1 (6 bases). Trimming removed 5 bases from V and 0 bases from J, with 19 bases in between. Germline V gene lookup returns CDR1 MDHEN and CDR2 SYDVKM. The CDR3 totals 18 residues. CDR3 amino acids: CASSPSWAGTSNTGELFF. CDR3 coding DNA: TGTGCCAGCAGTCCCTCATGGGCCGGGACATCGAACACCGGGGAGCTGTTTTTT.

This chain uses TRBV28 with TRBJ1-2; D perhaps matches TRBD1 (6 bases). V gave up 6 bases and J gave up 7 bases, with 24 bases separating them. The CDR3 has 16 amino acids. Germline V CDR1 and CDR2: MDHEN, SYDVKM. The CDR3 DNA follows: TGTGCCAGCAGCCCCCCCGGGGGGCGTAAGTACGCTGGCTACACCTTC. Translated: CASSPPGGRKYAGYTF.

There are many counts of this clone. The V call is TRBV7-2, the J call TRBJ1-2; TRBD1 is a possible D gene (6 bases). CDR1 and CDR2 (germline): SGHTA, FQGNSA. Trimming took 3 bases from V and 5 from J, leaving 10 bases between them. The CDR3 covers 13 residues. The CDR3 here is CASSLEGQYGYTF. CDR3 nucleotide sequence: TGTGCCAGCAGCTTGGAAGGACAGTATGGCTACACCTTC.

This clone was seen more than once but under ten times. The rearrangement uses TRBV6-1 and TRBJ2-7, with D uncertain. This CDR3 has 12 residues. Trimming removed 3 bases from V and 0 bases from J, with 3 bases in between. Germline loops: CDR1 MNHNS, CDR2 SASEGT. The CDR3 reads CASSDSSYEQYF. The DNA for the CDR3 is TGTGCCAGCAGTGACAGCTCCTACGAGCAGTACTTC.